This paragraph reports one TCR beta chain. This sample stems from a study of blood T cell repertoires in COVID-19. The authors' processing: Amplification from reference gene primers served as the basis for estimated nucleated cell counts. The repertoire was sequenced with immunoSEQ multiplex PCR; TCRdb's copy has only in-frame clones and lacks some. The V and J calls and clone size were taken over from that table, and D and trimming were inferred from the DNA. The sample gives approximately 350,000 clones, 75% to 90% of which show up once; about 5.4% is in the top ten. The CDR3 is 15 amino acids. Losses at the gene ends were 2 bases for V and 3 bases for J; bases not matched to a gene: 7. The germline V gene has CDR1 SGHRS and CDR2 YFSETQ.

This receptor was taken from a woman in her forties or fifties who had recovered from COVID-19. This chain connects TRBV5-1 to TRBJ1-2, with TRBD1 identical over 7 bases. Sequencing used PBMCs or T cells enriched from blood (not recorded which). CDR3 nucleotide sequence: TGCGCCAGCAGCTTCCCGGGACAGTATGACTATGGCTACACCTTC. This sequence encodes CASSFPGQYDYGYTF.